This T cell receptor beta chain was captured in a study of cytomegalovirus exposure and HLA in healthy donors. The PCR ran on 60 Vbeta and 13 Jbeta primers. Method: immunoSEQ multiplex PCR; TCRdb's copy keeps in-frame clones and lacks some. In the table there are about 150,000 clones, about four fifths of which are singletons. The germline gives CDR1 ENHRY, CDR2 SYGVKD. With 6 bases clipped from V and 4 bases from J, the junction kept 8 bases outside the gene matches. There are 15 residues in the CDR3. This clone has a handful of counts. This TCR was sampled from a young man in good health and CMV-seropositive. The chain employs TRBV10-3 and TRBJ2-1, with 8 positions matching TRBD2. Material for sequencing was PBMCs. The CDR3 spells CAISPRGGLYNEQFF. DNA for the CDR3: TGTGCCATCAGCCCTCGGGGGGGCCTGTACAATGAGCAGTTCTTC.